This T cell receptor beta chain was captured in a study of T cells in Graves' hyperthyroidism and ophthalmopathy. Looking at the study overall: Staff took peripheral blood when the initial diagnosis was made, before any treatment began.

It was considered stable Graves' hyperthyroidism when ophthalmopathy did not progress within 18 months. RNA transcripts were the template for amplifying TCR beta CDR3 regions. Researchers ran a first-round RT-PCR on the TCR CDR3 using the HTBI primer set. TCRdb called the multiplex PCR reads again in MiXCR, with one record for every CDR3 protein. Among around 620,000 distinct CDR3 sequences, under 20% were seen once, and the ten largest hold 3.8%. There are a few counts of this clonotype. Its antigen is unknown. Study findings and constraints: Stable hyperthyroidism was separated from ophthalmopathy by a model based on 13 V-J features.

Losses at the gene ends were 1 base for V and 4 bases for J; bases not matched to a gene: 6. Per germline, CDR1 MGHRA and CDR2 YSYEKL. The CDR3 consists of 16 residues. The source is a woman in her 30s with Graves' hyperthyroidism. Specimen: blood. The V gene is TRBV4-1, the J gene TRBJ2-7; 11 nucleotides align to TRBD1. The CDR3 protein is CASSQGPGTGGYEQYF. CDR3 sequence (DNA): TGCGCCAGCAGCCAAGGCCCCGGGACAGGGGGTTACGAGCAGTACTTC.